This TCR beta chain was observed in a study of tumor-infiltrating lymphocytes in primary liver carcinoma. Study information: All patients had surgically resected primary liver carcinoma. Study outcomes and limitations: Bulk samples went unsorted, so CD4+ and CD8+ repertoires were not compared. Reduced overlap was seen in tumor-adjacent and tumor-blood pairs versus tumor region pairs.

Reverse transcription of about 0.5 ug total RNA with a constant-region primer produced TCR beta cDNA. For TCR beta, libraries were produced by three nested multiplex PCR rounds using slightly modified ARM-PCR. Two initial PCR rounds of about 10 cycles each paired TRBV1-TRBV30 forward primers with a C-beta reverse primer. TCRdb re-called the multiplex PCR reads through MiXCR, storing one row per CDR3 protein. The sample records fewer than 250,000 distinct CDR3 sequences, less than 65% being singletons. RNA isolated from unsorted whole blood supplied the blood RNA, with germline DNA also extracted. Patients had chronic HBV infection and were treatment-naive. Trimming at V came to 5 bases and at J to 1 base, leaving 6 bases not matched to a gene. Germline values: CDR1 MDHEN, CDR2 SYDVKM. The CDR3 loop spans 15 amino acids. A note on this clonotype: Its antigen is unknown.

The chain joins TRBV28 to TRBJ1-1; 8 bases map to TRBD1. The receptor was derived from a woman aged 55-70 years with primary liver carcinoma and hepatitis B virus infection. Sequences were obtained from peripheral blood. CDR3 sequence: CASSPPGQGNTEAFF. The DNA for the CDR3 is TGTGCCAGCAGTCCCCCCGGACAGGGGAACACTGAAGCTTTCTTT.